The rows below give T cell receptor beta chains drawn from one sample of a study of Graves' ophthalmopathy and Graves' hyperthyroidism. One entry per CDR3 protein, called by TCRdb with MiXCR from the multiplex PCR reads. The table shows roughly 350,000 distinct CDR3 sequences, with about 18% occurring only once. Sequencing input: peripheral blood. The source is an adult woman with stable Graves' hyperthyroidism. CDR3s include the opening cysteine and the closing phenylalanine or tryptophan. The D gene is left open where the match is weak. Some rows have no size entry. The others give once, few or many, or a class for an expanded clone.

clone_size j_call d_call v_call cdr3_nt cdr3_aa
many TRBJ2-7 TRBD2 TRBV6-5 TGTGCCAGCAGTCTTACTAGCGGGAGAAACTACGAGCAGTACTTC CASSLTSGRNYEQYF
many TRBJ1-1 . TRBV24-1 TGTGCCACCAGTGTACAGGGCGAAACTGAAGCTTTCTTT CATSVQGETEAFF
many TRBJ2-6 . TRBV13 TGTGCCAGCAGCGCCCGGGATTCCCCGTTCTTCTCTGGGGCCAACGTCCTGACTTTC CASSARDSPFFSGANVLTF
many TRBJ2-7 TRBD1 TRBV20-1 TGCAGTGCTAGAAGTCCGGGACAGGGGATCTACGAGCAGTACTTC CSARSPGQGIYEQYF
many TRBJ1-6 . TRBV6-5 TGTGCCAGCAGTTACCCTCAGGGTAGCTCCTATAATTCACCCCTCCACTTT CASSYPQGSSYNSPLHF
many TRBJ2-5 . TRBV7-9 TGTGCCAGCAGCTTAGGGGACCGAGCGGCGACCCAGTACTTC CASSLGDRAATQYF
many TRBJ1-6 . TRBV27 TGTGCCAGCAATCGGTGGCAGTCCGATTCACCCCTCCACTTT CASNRWQSDSPLHF
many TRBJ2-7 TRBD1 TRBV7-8 TGTGCCAGCAGCGCACACCGGGACAGGGACGAGCAGTACTTC CASSAHRDRDEQYF
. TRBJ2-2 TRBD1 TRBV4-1 TGCGCCAGCAGCCAAGGTTCGCTCGGGACAGGGACGGCGAGGATTTTTGCCGGGGAGCTGTTTTTT CASSQGSLGTGTARIFAGELFF
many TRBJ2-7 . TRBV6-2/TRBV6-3 TGTGCCAGCAGTTACTTTGGGGCCTACGAGCAGTACTTC CASSYFGAYEQYF
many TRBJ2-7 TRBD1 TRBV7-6 TGTGCCAGCAGCTTAGTTGGGACAGGGTTTGACGAGCAGTACTTC CASSLVGTGFDEQYF
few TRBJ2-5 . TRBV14 TGTGCCAGCAGCCAAGTAGGGGGGTCGAAAGAGACCCAGTACTTC CASSQVGGSKETQYF
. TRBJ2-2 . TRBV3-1 TGTGCCAGCAGCCAAGAAATGGGGGAGCTGTTTTTT CASSQEMGELFF
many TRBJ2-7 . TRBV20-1 TGCAGCGCCCCGGAGGCCACGAGCTCCTACGAGCAGTACTTC CSAPEATSSYEQYF
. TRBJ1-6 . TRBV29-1 TGCAGCGTTGAAAGTGGGGGAGCCCTCCACTTT CSVESGGALHF
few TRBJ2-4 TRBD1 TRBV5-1 TGCGCCAGCAGCTTGGGGGACAGTTTTATAGCCAAAAACATTCAGTACTTC CASSLGDSFIAKNIQYF
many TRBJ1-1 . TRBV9 TGTGCCAGCAGCGTCGCTACCTCCGGCACTGAAGCTTTCTTT CASSVATSGTEAFF